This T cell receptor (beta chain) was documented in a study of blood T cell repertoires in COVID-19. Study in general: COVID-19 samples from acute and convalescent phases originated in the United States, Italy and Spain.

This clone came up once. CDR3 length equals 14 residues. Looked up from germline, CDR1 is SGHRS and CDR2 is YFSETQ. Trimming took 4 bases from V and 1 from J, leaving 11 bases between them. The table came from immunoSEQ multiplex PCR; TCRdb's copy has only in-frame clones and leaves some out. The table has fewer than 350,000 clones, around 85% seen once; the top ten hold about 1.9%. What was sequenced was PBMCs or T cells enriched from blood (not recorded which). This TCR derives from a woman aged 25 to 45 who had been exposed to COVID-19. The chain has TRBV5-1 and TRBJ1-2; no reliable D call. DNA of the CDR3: TGCGCCAGCAGCCTGGGTGGCATTAACTATGGCTACACCTTC. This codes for CASSLGGINYGYTF.